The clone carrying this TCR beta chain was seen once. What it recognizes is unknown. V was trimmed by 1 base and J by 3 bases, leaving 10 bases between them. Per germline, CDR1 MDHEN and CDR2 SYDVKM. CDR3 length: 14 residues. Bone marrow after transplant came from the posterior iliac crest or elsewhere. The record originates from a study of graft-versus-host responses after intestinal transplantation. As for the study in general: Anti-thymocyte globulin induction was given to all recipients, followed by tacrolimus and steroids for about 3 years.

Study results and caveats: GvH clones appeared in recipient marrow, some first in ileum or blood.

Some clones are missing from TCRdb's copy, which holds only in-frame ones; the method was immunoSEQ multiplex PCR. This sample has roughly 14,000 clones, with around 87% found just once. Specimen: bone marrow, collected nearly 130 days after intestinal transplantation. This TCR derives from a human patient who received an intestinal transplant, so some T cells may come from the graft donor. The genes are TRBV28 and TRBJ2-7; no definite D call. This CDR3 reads CASSLYQVVYEQYF. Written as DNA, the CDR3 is TGTGCCAGCAGTTTATATCAGGTGGTCTACGAGCAGTACTTC.